Below, one TCR beta chain is given with its context. This sample was included in a study of OX40 agonist ivuxolimab in advanced cancers. The protocol was immunoSEQ multiplex PCR, while the TCRdb copy is restricted to in-frame clones and leaves out a portion. Seen here are tens of thousands of clones, more than 80% observed once, and the top ten hold about 2.5%. This clonotype was sampled from an adult with an advanced solid tumor such as melanoma, head and neck, liver or kidney cancer. Specimen: CD4+ or CD8+ T cells sorted from blood, collected in a trial of the OX40 agonist ivuxolimab.

CDR3 nucleotide sequence: TGTGCCAGCAGTGTCTCAGCGGGAGGGGGAAACATTCAGTACTTC. Residues: CASSVSAGGGNIQYF. The chain recombines TRBV2 with TRBJ2-4; 10 bases align to TRBD2. Germline V gene lookup returns CDR1 SNHLY and CDR2 FYNNEI. The ends lost 4 bases at V and 6 bases at J; junction bases unmatched: 6. The length of the CDR3 is 15 residues.